The present T cell receptor (beta chain) was sequenced within a study of T cells in Graves' hyperthyroidism and ophthalmopathy. Germline CDR1 reads SGHVS; CDR2 reads FQNEAQ. The CDR3 runs 18 residues. V dropped 1 base and J dropped 2 bases, with 18 bases sitting between them. TCR beta CDR3 region amplification was performed from RNA transcripts. The HTBI primer set drove a first-round RT-PCR of the TCR CDR3. TCRdb called the multiplex PCR reads again in MiXCR, with one record for every CDR3 protein. There are some 370,000 distinct CDR3 sequences in the sample; about a sixth occur only once, and 34% lies in the top ten.

Sequenced sample: blood. The chain has TRBV7-8 and TRBJ2-4, with D maybe TRBD2 (7 bases). This sequence was found in a woman aged 25 to 39 with Graves' hyperthyroidism that later progressed to Graves' ophthalmopathy. CDR3 region: CASSLGRLGGLSKNIQYF. The CDR3 nucleotides are TGTGCCAGCAGCTTAGGTCGTCTCGGGGGGCTTTCCAAAAACATTCAGTACTTC.